This TCR beta chain appears in the sequencing data of a study of follicular helper T cells after annual influenza vaccination. General study points: Most later recoveries of Day 7 ICOS+CD38+ clones were ICOS-CD38- cTfh.

In the case of this clone: Its antigen is not known.

Time point of the sample: 2015-2016 season, 7 days after influenza vaccination. Subjects lived in the community and lacked influenza vaccine within the prior 6 months. Here immunoSEQ multiplex PCR was the method, and the copy in TCRdb shows in-frame clones only, minus some. The table lists about 10,000 clones, roughly 80% of them singletons, with 0.47% in the top ten. The origin of this receptor is an adult who received the influenza vaccine. This sample comprised CXCR5+ CD38- circulating T follicular helper cells from blood, obtained 7 days after influenza vaccination. Subset described: circulating Tfh, non-naive CD4+CXCR5+PD-1+ (ICOS+CD38+ or ICOS-CD38-).

This chain's CDR3 is CASSLRYGALGGANVLTF. In DNA, the CDR3 is TGTGCCAGCAGTTTAAGGTATGGTGCATTAGGTGGGGCCAACGTCCTGACTTTC. J is TRBJ2-6 and V is TRBV27; D gene uncertain. V was clipped by 2 bases and J by 3 bases, with 17 bases between them. The CDR3 is made up of 18 amino acids. Germline V lookup: CDR1 MNHEY, CDR2 SMNVEV (reference sequence). The variable domain in full, with the rest retrieved from reference TRBV27 and TRBJ2-6, is EAQVTQNPRYLITVTGKKLTVTCSQNMNHEYMSWYRQDPGLGLRQIYYSMNVEVTDKGDVPEGYKVSRKEKRNFPLILESPSPNQTSLYFCASSLRYGALGGANVLTFGAGSRLTVL.